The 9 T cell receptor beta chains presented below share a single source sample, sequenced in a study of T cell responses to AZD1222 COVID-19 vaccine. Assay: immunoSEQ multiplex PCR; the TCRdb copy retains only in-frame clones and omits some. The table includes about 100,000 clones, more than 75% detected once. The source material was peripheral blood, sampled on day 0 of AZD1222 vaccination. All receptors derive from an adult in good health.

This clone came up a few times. The CDR3 DNA is TGTGCCAGCAGCTTCGACAGGGGGAATCAGCCCCAGCATTTT. Amino acids: CASSFDRGNQPQHF. The chain couples TRBV7-2 to TRBJ1-5; TRBD1 matches 9 bases. The CDR3 is made up of 14 amino acids. The V gene end was trimmed by 3 bases and the J gene end by 4 bases; junction bases not matched to a gene: 1. The germline V gene encodes CDR1 SGHTA and CDR2 FQGNSA.

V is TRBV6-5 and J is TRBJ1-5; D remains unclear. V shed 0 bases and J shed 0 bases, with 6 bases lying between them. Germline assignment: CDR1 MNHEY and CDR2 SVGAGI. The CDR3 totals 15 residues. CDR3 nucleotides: TGTGCCAGCAGTTACTCTGGTTATAGCAATCAGCCCCAGCATTTT. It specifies CASSYSGYSNQPQHF.

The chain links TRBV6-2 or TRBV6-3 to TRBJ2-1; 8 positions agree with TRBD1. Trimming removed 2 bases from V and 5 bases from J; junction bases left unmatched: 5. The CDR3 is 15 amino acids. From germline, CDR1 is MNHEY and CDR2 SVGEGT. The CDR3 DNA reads TGTGCCAGCAGTTACCAGGGGGCCGCCGACAATGAGCAGTTCTTC. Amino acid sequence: CASSYQGAADNEQFF.

CDR3 coding DNA: TGTGCCAGCAGAGACGGGAGGGGATCGAACACCGGGGAGCTGTTTTTT. As protein: CASRDGRGSNTGELFF. This rearrangement joins TRBV2 to TRBJ2-2, with TRBD2 matching over 8 bases. The CDR3 consists of 16 residues. The J segment lost 0 bases and the V segment lost 6 bases, leaving 6 bases of the junction unmatched. CDR1 is SNHLY, CDR2 FYNNEI, per germline. Drawing the rest from reference TRBV2 and TRBJ2-2, the complete variable domain is EPEVTQTPSHQVTQMGQEVILRCVPISNHLYFYWYRQILGQKVEFLVSFYNNEISEKSEIFDDQFSVERPDGSNFTLKIRSTKLEDSAMYFCASRDGRGSNTGELFFGEGSRLTVL.

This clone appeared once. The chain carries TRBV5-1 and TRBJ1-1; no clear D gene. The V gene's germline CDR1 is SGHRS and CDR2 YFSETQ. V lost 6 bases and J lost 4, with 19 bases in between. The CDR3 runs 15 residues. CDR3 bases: TGCGCCAGCAACCCCAGGACCTCCGAGGGCACTGAAGCTTTCTTT. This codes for CASNPRTSEGTEAFF.

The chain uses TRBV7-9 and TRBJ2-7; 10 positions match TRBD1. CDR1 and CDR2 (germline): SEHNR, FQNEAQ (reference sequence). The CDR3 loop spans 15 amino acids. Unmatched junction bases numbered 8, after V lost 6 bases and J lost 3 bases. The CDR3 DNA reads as TGTGCCAGCAGGGACCCGGGACAGGGGAACTACGAGCAGTACTTC. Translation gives CASRDPGQGNYEQYF.

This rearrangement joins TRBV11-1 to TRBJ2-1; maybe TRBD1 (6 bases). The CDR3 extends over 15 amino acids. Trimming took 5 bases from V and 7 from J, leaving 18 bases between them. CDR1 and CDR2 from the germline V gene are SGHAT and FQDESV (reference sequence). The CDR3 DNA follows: TGTGCCAGCAGCCAAGGCACAGGGTCTTGGAATGAGCAGTTCTTC. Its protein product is CASSQGTGSWNEQFF.

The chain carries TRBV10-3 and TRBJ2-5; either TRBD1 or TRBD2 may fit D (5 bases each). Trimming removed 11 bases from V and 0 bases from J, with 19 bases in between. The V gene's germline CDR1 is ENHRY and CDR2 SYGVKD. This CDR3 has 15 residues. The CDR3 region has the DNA TGTGCCCCATCGTTAGAGGGGCCGTACCAAGAGACCCAGTACTTC. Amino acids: CAPSLEGPYQETQYF.

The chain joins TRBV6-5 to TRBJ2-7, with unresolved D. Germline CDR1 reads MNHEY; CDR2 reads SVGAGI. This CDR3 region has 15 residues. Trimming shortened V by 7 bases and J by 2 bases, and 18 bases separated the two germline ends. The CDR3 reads CASTEPRDPTYEQYF. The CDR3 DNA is TGTGCCAGCACAGAACCCAGAGACCCTACCTACGAGCAGTACTTC.